This TCR beta chain was captured in a study of blood T cells in healthy people across ages. The authors ran a second PCR of roughly 6 to 12 cycles using a sample-barcoded 5' primer and a J-beta primer mix. Using its own MiXCR run on the 5' RACE reads, TCRdb lists one record per CDR3 protein. The sample carries around 780,000 distinct CDR3 sequences, 56% recorded once. V was pared by 4 bases and J by 1 base, with 11 bases of the junction left unmatched. This CDR3 is built from 18 residues. Germline V gene sequence: CDR1 SGDLS, CDR2 YYNGEE. This chain links TRBV9 with TRBJ2-5, with TRBD2 matching 12 bases. The sequence derives from a man aged 35 to 55 in good health. Sequenced material: blood. The CDR3 here is CASSPPWELAGGQETQYF. The CDR3 nucleotides are TGTGCCAGCAGCCCACCGTGGGAACTAGCGGGGGGCCAAGAGACCCAGTACTTC.